The present TCR beta chain was sequenced within a study of T-cell reconstitution after alpha-beta-depleted transplantation in children. V lost 7 bases and J lost 4; bases outside the gene matches: 11. The germline gives CDR1 SGHVS, CDR2 FQNEAQ. CDR3 length: 15 residues. Unique molecular identifiers were built into the TCRbeta library. TCRdb redid the calling of the PCR reads with MiXCR, one entry per CDR3 protein. The table lists around 960,000 distinct CDR3 sequences, about 29% of them singletons. This clonotype was observed a few times. The chain couples TRBV7-8 to TRBJ2-7, with TRBD1 identical over 9 bases. The receptor comes from a boy less than two years old who had a stem cell transplant for SCID, so the T cells may come from the graft donor. The sample in question was PBMCs, mostly from graft donor cells, obtained 360 days after TCRalphabeta/CD19-depleted stem cell transplant. DNA for the CDR3: TGTGCCAGCAACCCCTCCGGGACAGGGAAGTACGAGCAGTACTTC. It specifies CASNPSGTGKYEQYF.